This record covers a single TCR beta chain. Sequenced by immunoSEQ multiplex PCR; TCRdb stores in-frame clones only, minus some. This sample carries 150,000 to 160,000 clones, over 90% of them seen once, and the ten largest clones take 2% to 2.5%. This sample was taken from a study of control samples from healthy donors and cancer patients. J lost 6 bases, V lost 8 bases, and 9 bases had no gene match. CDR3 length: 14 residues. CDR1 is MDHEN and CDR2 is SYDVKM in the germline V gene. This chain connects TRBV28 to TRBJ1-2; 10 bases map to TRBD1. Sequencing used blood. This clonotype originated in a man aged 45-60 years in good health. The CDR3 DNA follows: TGTGCCAGCCGACAGGGGGCCCTCCGGGATGGCTACACCTTC. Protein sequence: CASRQGALRDGYTF.